The TCR beta chain under discussion was sequenced for a study of response to subunit inactivated influenza vaccine. Study findings and constraints: The study's authors posited that every seasonal influenza vaccination enlists few new T cells.

This clonotype came up many times. Its antigen remains unknown. TCRdb analysed the RT-PCR reads with MiXCR anew, one entry per CDR3 protein. The profile covers about 610,000 distinct CDR3 sequences, with 14% appearing a single time and roughly 10% taken by the ten largest. V lost 8 bases to trimming and J lost 3 bases; unmatched junction nucleotides: 1. Germline V CDR1 and CDR2: MDHEN, SYDVKM. This CDR3 comprises 13 residues. This specimen consisted of PBMCs from blood, obtained 11 to 12 days after vaccination. The chain uses TRBV28 and TRBJ2-7; 13 bases map to TRBD2. This TCR came from a man aged 45-60 years who received an inactivated influenza vaccine. CDR3 amino acids: CASRTSGSYEQYF. The CDR3 DNA reads TGTGCCAGCCGGACTAGCGGGAGCTACGAGCAGTACTTC. Together with reference TRBV28 and TRBJ2-7, the CDR3 gives the full variable domain: DVKVTQSSRYLVKRTGEKVFLECVQDMDHENMFWYRQDPGLGLRLIYFSYDVKMKEKGDIPEGYSVSREKKERFSLILESASTNQTSMYLCASRTSGSYEQYFGPGTRLTVT.